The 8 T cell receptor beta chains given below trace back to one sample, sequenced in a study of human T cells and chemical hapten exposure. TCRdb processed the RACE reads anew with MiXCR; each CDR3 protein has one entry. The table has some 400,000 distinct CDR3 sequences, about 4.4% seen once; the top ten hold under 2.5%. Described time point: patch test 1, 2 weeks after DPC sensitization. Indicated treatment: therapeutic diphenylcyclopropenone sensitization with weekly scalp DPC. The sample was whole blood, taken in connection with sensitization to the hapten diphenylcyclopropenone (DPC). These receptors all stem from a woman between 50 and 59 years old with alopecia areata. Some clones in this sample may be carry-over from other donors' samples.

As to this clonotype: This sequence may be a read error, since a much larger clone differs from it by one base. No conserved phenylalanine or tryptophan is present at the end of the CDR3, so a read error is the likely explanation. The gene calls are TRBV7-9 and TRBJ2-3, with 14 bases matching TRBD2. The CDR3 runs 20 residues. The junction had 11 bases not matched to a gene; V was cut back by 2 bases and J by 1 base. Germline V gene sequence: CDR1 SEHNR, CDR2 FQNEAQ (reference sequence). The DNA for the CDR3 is TGTGCCAGCAGCTTACCCACCGGGACTAGCGGGAGATATGGCACAGATACGCAGTATTCT. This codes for CASSLPTGTSGRYGTDTQYS.

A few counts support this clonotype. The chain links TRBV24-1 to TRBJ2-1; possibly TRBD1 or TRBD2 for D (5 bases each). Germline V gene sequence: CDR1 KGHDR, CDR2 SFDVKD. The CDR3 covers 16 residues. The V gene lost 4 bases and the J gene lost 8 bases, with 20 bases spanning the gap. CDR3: CATSDPTGTRQDEQFF. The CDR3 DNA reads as TGTGCCACCAGTGACCCAACCGGGACCCGTCAGGATGAGCAGTTCTTC.

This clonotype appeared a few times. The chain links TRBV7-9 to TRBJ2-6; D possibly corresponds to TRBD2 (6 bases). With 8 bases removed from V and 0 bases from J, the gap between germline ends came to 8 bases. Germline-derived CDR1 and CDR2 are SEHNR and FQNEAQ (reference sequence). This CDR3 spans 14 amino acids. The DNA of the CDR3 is TGTGCCAGCGTCGGGAGCTCTGGGGCCAACGTCCTGACTTTC. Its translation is CASVGSSGANVLTF.

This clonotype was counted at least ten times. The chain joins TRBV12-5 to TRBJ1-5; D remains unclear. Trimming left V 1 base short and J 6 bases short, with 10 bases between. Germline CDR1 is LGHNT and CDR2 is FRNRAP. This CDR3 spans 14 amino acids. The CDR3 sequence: CASGLGRAPQPQHF. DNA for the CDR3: TGTGCTAGTGGTTTGGGACGGGCGCCTCAGCCCCAGCATTTT.

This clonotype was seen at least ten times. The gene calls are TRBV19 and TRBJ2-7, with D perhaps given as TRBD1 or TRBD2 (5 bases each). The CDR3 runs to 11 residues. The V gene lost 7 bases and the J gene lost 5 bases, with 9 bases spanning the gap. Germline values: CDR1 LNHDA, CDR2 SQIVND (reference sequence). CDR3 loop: CASIGENEQYF. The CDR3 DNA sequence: TGTGCCAGTATAGGGGAGAACGAGCAGTACTTC.

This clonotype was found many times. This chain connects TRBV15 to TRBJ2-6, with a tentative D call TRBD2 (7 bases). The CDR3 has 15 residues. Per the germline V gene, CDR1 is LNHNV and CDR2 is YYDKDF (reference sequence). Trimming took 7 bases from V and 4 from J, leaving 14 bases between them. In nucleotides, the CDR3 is TGTGCCACCACGGGGGGCGGCCCCGGGGCCAACGTCCTGACTTTC. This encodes CATTGGGPGANVLTF.

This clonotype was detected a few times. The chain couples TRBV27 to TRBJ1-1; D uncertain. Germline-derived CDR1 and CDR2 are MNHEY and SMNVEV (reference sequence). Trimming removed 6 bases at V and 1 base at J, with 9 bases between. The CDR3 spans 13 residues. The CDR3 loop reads CASRLRWNTEAFF. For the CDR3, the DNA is TGTGCCAGCAGACTACGCTGGAACACTGAAGCTTTCTTT.

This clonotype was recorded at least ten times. The CDR3 DNA reads as TGTGCCAGCAGTTTGGGGTCGGCGGGAGTCTACGAGCAGTACTTC. It translates to CASSLGSAGVYEQYF. The rearrangement joins TRBV28 to TRBJ2-7; 7 bases are a match to TRBD2. CDR1 is MDHEN and CDR2 is SYDVKM in the germline V gene. V lost 3 bases to trimming and J lost 3 bases; unmatched junction nucleotides: 8. The length of the CDR3 is 15 residues.